What follows are 14 T cell receptor beta chains derived from one specimen sequenced in a study of vaccination and CD4 T cells after COVID-19. Treatment indicated: roughly nine-day PBMC culture with coronavirus spike peptide pools or control peptides (ViraFEST assay). Sequencing of DNA taken from cultured CD4+ T cells relied on the Oncomine TCR Beta short-read assay. Using its own MiXCR run on the PCR reads, TCRdb lists one record per CDR3 protein. The table lists tens of thousands of distinct CDR3 sequences, about half of them singletons. No antigen is known for these receptors. Material: CD4+ T cells from blood, cultured in vitro. These receptors were obtained from a human donor who had recovered from COVID-19.

This chain links TRBV7-2 with TRBJ1-2, with D unclear. The germline V gene encodes CDR1 SGHTA and CDR2 FQGNSA. Trimming shortened V by 1 base and J by 6 bases, and 9 bases separated the two germline ends. The length of the CDR3 is 13 residues. The CDR3 loop is CASSLDLSNGYTF. CDR3 nucleotide sequence: TGTGCCAGCAGCTTAGATCTATCGAATGGCTACACCTTC.

J is TRBJ2-1 and V is TRBV20-1; D unclear. In germline, CDR1 is DFQATT, CDR2 SNEGSKA (reference sequence). V dropped 3 bases and J dropped 5 bases, with 11 bases sitting between them. CDR3 length equals 13 residues. The CDR3 loop is CSARPTSHNEQFF. CDR3 bases: TGCAGTGCTAGGCCCACGTCCCACAATGAGCAGTTCTTC.

The chain combines TRBV7-6 with TRBJ1-5; D is unresolved. The CDR3 extends over 15 amino acids. CDR1 and CDR2 (germline): SGHVS, FNYEAQ. The V end was cut by 1 base, the J end by 4 bases, with 11 bases between. DNA of the CDR3: TGTGCCAGCAGCTTAGACTTCAGCAGGAATCAGCCCCAGCATTTT. Translated: CASSLDFSRNQPQHF.

This chain links TRBV5-6 with TRBJ1-2; 7 bases match TRBD1. The CDR3 consists of 13 residues. J gave up 4 bases and V 4 bases, and 4 bases lay outside the gene matches. Germline V gives CDR1 SGHDT, CDR2 YYEEEE. CDR3 DNA sequence: TGTGCCAGCAGCCCCGGACAGGTCTATGGCTACACCTTC. It translates to CASSPGQVYGYTF.

The chain recombines TRBV12-5 with TRBJ1-5; possible D gene TRBD1, 5 bases. V lost 6 bases to trimming and J lost 4 bases, with 10 bases between them. Germline V gene data show CDR1 as LGHNT and CDR2 as FRNRAP. CDR3 size: 13 residues. The CDR3: CASGVGGNQPQHF. CDR3 DNA: TGTGCTAGTGGAGTGGGGGGAAATCAGCCCCAGCATTTT.

The V gene is TRBV6-2 or TRBV6-3, the J gene TRBJ2-7; 7 bases are shared with TRBD2. The V gene's germline CDR1 is MNHEY and CDR2 SVGEGT. V shed 2 bases, J shed 6 bases, and the junction held 7 bases outside the gene matches. This CDR3 has 14 amino acids. CDR3 amino acids: CASSYANAGAEQYF. CDR3 sequence (DNA): TGTGCCAGCAGTTACGCGAATGCGGGAGCCGAGCAGTACTTC.

The rearrangement links TRBV20-1 to TRBJ2-1; 12 nucleotides align to TRBD2. V was clipped by 1 base and J by 8 bases; unmatched bases: 3. The CDR3 length is 14 residues. Germline CDR1 and CDR2: DFQATT and SNEGSKA (reference sequence). The CDR3 DNA reads TGCAGTGCTAGAGGACTAGCGGGAGCGCATGAGCAGTTCTTC. Protein product: CSARGLAGAHEQFF.

The rearrangement joins TRBV7-3 to TRBJ1-2; 8 positions match TRBD1. V shed 0 bases and J 4 bases; nucleotides not matched to a gene: 4. There are 15 residues in the CDR3. CDR1 is SGHTA, CDR2 FQGTGA, per germline. CDR3 region: CASSLTTGAVYGYTF. The CDR3 DNA is TGTGCCAGCAGCTTAACGACAGGGGCGGTCTATGGCTACACCTTC.

The V call is TRBV6-1, the J call TRBJ1-2; 9 bases line up with TRBD1. The CDR3 has 16 amino acids. Trimming cost V 4 bases and J 8 bases; bases outside gene matches: 14. The V gene's germline CDR1 is MNHNS and CDR2 SASEGT. The CDR3 bases are TGTGCCAGCAGTGGACTACCGGGACAGGGAAACCCGGGCTACACCTTC. Its translation is CASSGLPGQGNPGYTF.

The CDR3 loop reads CASRPWGGIGSYGYTF. CDR3 DNA: TGTGCCAGCAGGCCCTGGGGGGGTATTGGGAGCTATGGCTACACCTTC. This sequence joins TRBV6-1 and TRBJ1-2, with D possibly matching TRBD1 (5 bases). The CDR3 is 16 amino acids. Germline loops: CDR1 MNHNS, CDR2 SASEGT. The germline V and J ends were trimmed by 6 bases and 4 bases, with 21 bases remaining between them.

The table lists this clonotype with a few counts. J is TRBJ2-1 and V is TRBV27; TRBD2 agrees at 7 bases. The CDR3 contains 15 residues. V shed 0 bases, J shed 4 bases, and the junction held 3 bases outside the gene matches. CDR1 and CDR2 (germline): MNHEY, SMNVEV (reference sequence). This chain's CDR3 is CASSLSASGYNEQFF. Here the CDR3 DNA reads TGTGCCAGCAGTTTATCGGCTAGCGGTTACAATGAGCAGTTCTTC.

The J gene is TRBJ1-2, the V gene TRBV4-3; 11 nucleotides match TRBD1. Germline CDR1 LGHNA, CDR2 YSLEER. Trimming removed 1 base from V and 4 bases from J; junction bases left unmatched: 5. The CDR3 has 16 residues. This chain's CDR3 is CASSQAGTGGTYGYTF. In DNA, the CDR3 is TGCGCCAGCAGCCAAGCGGGGACAGGGGGAACCTATGGCTACACCTTC.

The chain links TRBV4-3 to TRBJ2-1; the match to TRBD1 covers 7 bases. This CDR3 is built from 12 residues. Germline loops: CDR1 LGHNA, CDR2 YSLEER. The V gene end was trimmed by 5 bases and the J gene end by 8 bases; junction bases not matched to a gene: 3. The CDR3 DNA follows: TGCGCCAGCAGCGTCCAGGGGGATGAGCAGTTCTTC. Residues: CASSVQGDEQFF.

This chain uses TRBV24-1 with TRBJ2-2; the match to TRBD2 covers 7 bases. The CDR3 extends over 17 amino acids. Germline V gene data show CDR1 as KGHDR and CDR2 as SFDVKD. J lost 9 bases, V lost 2 bases, and 14 bases had no gene match. The CDR3, as DNA: TGTGCCACCAGTGATTCAAACCGGGACTACCCCATCCGGGAGCTGTTTTTT. Translated, it gives CATSDSNRDYPIRELFF.